This TCR beta chain was sequenced in a study of shared clonotypes between healthy human individuals. Study observations and caveats: Sorted-subset sequencing was shown by rarefaction to be incomplete despite large depth. Only blood underwent sampling, and tissue repertoires likely differ.

When replicate PCRs were run on sorted subsets, they used about 220 ng DNA, some 29,000 T cell genomes. Sequenced by immunoSEQ multiplex PCR; TCRdb stores in-frame clones only, minus some. The sample consists of approximately 1.5 million clones, 98% of them appearing once. Concerning this clone: Antigen unknown.

Looked up from germline, CDR1 is SGDLS and CDR2 is YYNGEE. V was trimmed by 0 bases and J by 5 bases, leaving 6 bases between them. This CDR3 has 13 residues. This TCR was sampled from a man between 25 and 39 years old in good health. The rearrangement joins TRBV9 to TRBJ2-1, with D hard to call. The specimen was naive CD4+ T cells sorted from blood. Subset defined: CD45RA+ positively selected. CDR3 sequence reads: CASSVGPNNEQFF. CDR3 in DNA: TGTGCCAGCAGCGTAGGCCCCAACAATGAGCAGTTCTTC.